This T cell receptor (beta chain) came from a study of early T cells in non-severe SARS-CoV-2 infection. Study summary: Chains were not paired, and sequencing was done on bulk RNA from unsorted whole blood.

Unique molecular identifiers were added to individual cDNA molecules. TCRdb analysed the 5' RACE reads with MiXCR anew, one entry per CDR3 protein. The sample has some 49,000 distinct CDR3 sequences, about an eighth seen once. V was pared by 4 bases and J by 5 bases, with 9 bases between. CDR1 is MNHEY, CDR2 SVGEGT, per germline. The CDR3 consists of 13 residues. General study findings and limits: The VDJdb matching leaned toward anti-spike CD8 responses and overlooked private and CD4 specificities.

This clonotype has ten or more counts. Antigen unknown. The sequenced sample was whole blood. V and J are TRBV6-2 or TRBV6-3 and TRBJ1-5, with a weak D call TRBD1 (5 bases). The TCR sequence derives from an adult who was a healthcare worker with PCR-confirmed SARS-CoV-2 infection or an uninfected control (not recorded which). This chain's CDR3 is CASSFDSYQPQHF. DNA of the CDR3: TGTGCCAGCAGTTTTGACAGCTATCAGCCCCAGCATTTT.